This entry concerns a single TCR beta chain. The CDR3 contains 15 residues. The V segment lost 3 bases and the J segment 6 bases; nucleotides outside the gene matches: 4. In germline, CDR1 is MGHRA, CDR2 YSYEKL. A second about 6 to 12 cycle PCR used barcoded and J-beta primers. Each CDR3 protein gets one entry after TCRdb re-called the 5' RACE reads with MiXCR. The sample shows 550,000 to 600,000 distinct CDR3 sequences, roughly 43% of them seen only once. The sample belongs to a study of blood T cells in healthy people across ages. The chain employs TRBV4-1 and TRBJ2-1, with TRBD1 matching 11 bases. The source is a man older than 75 in good health. Sequenced: blood. CDR3 residues: CASSQAGTGGNEQFF. In nucleotides, the CDR3 is TGCGCCAGCAGCCAGGCCGGGACAGGGGGCAATGAGCAGTTCTTC.